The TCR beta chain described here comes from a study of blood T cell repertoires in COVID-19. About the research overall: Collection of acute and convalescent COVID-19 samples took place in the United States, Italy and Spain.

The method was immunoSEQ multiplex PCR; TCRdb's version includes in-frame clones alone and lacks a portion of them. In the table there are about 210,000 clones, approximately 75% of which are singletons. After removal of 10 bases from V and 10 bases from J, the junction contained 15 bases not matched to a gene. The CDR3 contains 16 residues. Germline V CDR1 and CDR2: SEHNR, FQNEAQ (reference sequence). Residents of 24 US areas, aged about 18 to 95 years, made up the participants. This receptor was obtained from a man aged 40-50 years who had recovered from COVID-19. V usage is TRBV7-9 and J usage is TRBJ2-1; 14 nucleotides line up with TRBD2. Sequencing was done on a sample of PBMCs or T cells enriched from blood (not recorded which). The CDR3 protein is CATRKGWGLAGEEQFF. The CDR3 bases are TGTGCCACCCGAAAGGGGTGGGGACTAGCGGGAGAGGAGCAGTTCTTC.